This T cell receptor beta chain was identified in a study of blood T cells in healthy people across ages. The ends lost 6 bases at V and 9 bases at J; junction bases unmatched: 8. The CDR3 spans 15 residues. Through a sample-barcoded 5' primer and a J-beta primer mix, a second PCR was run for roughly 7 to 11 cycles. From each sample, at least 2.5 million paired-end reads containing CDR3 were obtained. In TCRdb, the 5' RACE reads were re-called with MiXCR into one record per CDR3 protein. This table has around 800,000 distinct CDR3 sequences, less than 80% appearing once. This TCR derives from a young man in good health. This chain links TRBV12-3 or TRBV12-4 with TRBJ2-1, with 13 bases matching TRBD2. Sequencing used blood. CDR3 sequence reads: CASRPGLAGMVEQFF. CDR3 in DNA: TGTGCCAGCAGACCGGGACTAGCGGGGATGGTTGAGCAGTTCTTC.